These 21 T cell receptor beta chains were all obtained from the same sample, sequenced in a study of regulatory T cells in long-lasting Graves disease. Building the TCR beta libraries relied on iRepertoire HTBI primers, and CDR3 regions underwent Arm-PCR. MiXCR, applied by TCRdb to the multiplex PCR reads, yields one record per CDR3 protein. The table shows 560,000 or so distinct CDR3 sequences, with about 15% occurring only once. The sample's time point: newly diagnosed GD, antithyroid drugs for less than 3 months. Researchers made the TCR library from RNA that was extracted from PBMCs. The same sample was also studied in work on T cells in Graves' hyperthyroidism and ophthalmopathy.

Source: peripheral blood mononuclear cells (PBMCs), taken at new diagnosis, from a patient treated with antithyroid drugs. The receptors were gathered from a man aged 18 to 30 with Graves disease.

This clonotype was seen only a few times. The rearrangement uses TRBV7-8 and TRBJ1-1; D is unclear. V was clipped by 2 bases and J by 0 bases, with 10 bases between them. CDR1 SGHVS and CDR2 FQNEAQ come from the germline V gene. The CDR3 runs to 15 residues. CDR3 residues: CASSLRAAMNTEAFF. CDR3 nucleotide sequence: TGTGCCAGCAGCTTACGGGCGGCGATGAACACTGAAGCTTTCTTT. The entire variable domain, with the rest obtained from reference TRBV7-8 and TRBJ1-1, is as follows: GAGVSQSPRYKVAKRGQDVALRCDPISGHVSLFWYQQALGQGPEFLTYFQNEAQLDKSGLPSDRFFAERPEGSVSTLKIQRTQQEDSAVYLCASSLRAAMNTEAFFGQGTRLTVV.

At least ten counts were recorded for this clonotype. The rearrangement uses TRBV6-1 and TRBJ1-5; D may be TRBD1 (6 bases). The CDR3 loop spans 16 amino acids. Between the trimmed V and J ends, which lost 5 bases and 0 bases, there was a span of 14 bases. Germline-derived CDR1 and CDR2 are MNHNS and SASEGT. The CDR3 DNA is TGTGCCAGCAGTAGGGTGACAGGATTTAGCAATCAGCCCCAGCATTTT. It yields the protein CASSRVTGFSNQPQHF.

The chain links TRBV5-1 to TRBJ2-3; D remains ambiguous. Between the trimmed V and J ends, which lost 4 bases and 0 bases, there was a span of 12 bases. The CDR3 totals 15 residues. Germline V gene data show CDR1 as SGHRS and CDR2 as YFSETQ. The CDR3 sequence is CASSTMGRSTDTQYF. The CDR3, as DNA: TGCGCCAGCAGCACGATGGGCCGGAGCACAGATACGCAGTATTTT.

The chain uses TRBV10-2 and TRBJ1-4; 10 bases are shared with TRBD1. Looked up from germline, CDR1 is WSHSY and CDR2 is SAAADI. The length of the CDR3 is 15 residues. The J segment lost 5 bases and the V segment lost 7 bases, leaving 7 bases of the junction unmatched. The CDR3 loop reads CASKTGTGVNEKLFF. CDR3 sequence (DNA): TGCGCCAGCAAGACCGGGACAGGGGTGAATGAAAAACTGTTTTTT.

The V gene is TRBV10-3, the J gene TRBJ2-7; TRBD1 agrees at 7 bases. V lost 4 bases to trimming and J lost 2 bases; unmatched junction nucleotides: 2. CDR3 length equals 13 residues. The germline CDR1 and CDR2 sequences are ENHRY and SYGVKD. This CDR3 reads CAISAQGAYEQYF. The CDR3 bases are TGTGCCATCAGTGCCCAGGGGGCCTACGAGCAGTACTTC.

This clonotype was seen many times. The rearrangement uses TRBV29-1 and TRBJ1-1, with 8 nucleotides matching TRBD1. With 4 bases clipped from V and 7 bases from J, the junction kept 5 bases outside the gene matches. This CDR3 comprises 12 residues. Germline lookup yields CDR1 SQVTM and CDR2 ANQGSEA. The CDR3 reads CSVGQGAGEAFF. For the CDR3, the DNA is TGCAGCGTTGGTCAGGGGGCTGGTGAAGCTTTCTTT.

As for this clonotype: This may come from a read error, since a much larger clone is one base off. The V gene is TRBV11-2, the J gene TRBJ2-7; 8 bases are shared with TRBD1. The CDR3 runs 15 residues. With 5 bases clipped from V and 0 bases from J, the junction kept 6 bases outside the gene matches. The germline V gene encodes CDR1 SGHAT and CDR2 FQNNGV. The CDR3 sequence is CASSTPGGSSYEQYF. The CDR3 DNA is TGTGCCAGCAGCACCCCAGGGGGCAGCTCCTACGAGCAGTACTTC.

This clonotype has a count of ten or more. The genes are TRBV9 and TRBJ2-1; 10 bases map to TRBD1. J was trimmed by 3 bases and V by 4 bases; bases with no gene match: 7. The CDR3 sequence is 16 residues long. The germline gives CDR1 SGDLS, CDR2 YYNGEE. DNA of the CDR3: TGTGCCAGCAGCTCCGCCGGGACAGGGGTCTACAATGAGCAGTTCTTC. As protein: CASSSAGTGVYNEQFF.

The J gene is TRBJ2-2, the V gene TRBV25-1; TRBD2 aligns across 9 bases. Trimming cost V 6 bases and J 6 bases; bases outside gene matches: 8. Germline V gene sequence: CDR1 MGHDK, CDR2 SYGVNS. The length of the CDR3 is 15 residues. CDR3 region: CASSIAGVGPGELFF. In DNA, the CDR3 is TGTGCCAGCAGCATAGCGGGAGTAGGGCCCGGGGAGCTGTTTTTT. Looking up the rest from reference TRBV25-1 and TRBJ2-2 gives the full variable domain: EADIYQTPRYLVIGTGKKITLECSQTMGHDKMYWYQQDPGMELHLIHYSYGVNSTEKGDLSSESTVSRIRTEHFPLTLESARPSHTSQYLCASSIAGVGPGELFFGEGSRLTVL.

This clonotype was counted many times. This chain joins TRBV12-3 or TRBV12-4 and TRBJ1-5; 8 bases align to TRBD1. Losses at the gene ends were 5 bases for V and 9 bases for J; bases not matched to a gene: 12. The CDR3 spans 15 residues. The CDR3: CASSPRDRGYGPQHF. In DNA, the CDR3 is TGTGCCAGCAGTCCAAGAGACAGGGGATATGGGCCCCAGCATTTT.

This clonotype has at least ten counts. This CDR3 is CASSLTHRENNEQFF. The CDR3 nucleotides read TGTGCCAGCAGCTTAACGCATCGGGAGAACAATGAGCAGTTCTTC. This chain joins TRBV7-3 and TRBJ2-1, with D perhaps matching TRBD2 (6 bases). This CDR3 has 15 amino acids. Germline CDR1 reads SGHTA; CDR2 reads FQGTGA. V dropped 0 bases and J dropped 5 bases, with 11 bases sitting between them.

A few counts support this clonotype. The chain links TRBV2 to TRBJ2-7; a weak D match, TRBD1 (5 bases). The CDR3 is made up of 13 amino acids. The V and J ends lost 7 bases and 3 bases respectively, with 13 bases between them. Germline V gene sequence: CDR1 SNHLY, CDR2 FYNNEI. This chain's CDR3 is CASKQGVGYEQYF. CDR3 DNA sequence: TGTGCCAGCAAGCAGGGTGTTGGCTACGAGCAGTACTTC.

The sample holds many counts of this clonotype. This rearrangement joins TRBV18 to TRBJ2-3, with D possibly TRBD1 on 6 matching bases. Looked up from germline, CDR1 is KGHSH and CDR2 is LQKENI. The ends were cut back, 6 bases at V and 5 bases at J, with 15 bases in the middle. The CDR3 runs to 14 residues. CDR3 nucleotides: TGTGCCAGCTCGCGTGACAGGCCCGAAGATACGCAGTATTTT. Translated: CASSRDRPEDTQYF.

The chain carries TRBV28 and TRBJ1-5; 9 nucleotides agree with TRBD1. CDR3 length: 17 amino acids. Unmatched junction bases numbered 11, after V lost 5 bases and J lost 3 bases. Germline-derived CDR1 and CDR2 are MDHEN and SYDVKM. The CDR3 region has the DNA TGTGCCAGCAGTCAGACGGACAGGGGTTATCTCAATCAGCCCCAGCATTTT. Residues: CASSQTDRGYLNQPQHF.

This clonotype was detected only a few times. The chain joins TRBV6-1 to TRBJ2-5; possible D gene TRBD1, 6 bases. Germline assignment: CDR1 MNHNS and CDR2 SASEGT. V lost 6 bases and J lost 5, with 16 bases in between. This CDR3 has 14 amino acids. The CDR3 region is CASSPMGRGETQYF. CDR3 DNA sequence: TGTGCCAGCAGCCCTATGGGCAGGGGCGAGACCCAGTACTTC.

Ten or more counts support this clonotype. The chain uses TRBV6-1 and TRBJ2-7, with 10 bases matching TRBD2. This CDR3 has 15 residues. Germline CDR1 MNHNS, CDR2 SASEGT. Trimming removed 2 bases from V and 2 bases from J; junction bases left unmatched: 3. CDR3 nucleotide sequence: TGTGCCAGCAGTGAACCTAGCGGGAGACCCTACGAGCAGTACTTC. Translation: CASSEPSGRPYEQYF.

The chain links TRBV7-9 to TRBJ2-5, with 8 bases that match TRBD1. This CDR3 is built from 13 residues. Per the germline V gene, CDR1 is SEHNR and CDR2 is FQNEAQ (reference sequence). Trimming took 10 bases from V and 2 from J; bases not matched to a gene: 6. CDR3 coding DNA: TGTGCCATCCCGGGACAGGTACAAGAGACCCAGTACTTC. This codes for CAIPGQVQETQYF. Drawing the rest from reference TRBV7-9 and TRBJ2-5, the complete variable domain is DTGVSQNPRHKITKRGQNVTFRCDPISEHNRLYWYRQTLGQGPEFLTYFQNEAQLEKSRLLSDRFSAERPKGSFSTLEIQRTEQGDSAMYLCAIPGQVQETQYFGPGTRLLVL.

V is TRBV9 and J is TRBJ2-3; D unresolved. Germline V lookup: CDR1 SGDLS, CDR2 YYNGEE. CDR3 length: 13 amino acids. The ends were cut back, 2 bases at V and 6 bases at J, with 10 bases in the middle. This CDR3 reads CASSVSPGDTQYF. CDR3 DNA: TGTGCCAGCAGCGTTAGTCCCGGGGATACGCAGTATTTT. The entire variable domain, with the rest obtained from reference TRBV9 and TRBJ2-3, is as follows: DSGVTQTPKHLITATGQRVTLRCSPRSGDLSVYWYQQSLDQGLQFLIQYYNGEERAKGNILERFSAQQFPDLHSELNLSSLELGDSALYFCASSVSPGDTQYFGPGTRLTVL.

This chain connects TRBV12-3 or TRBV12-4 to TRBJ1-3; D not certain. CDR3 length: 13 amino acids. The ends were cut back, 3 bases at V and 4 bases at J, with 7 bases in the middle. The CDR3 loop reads CASSFVDGNTIYF. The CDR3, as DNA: TGTGCCAGCAGTTTCGTGGACGGAAACACCATATATTTT.

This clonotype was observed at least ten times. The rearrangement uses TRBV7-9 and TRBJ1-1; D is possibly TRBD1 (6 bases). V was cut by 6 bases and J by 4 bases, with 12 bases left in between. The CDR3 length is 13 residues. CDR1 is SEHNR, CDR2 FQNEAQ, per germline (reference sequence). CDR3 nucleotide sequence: TGTGCCAGCAGATTGGACAGTAGCACTGAAGCTTTCTTT. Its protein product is CASRLDSSTEAFF.

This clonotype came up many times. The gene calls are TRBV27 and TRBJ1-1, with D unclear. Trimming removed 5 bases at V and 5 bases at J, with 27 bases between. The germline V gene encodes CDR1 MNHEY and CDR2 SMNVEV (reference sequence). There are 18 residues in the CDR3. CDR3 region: CASSPYDMRDEIWTEAFF. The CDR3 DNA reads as TGTGCCAGCAGTCCATATGACATGAGGGATGAGATTTGGACTGAAGCTTTCTTT.